Listed here are 14 T cell receptor beta chains from one sample, sequenced in a study of shared clonotypes between healthy human individuals. Cells designated naive CD8 were CD45RO-negative and were positively selected for CCR7, with terminally differentiated effector memory CD45RA+ cells excluded. Profiled with immunoSEQ multiplex PCR; TCRdb holds only in-frame clones, not every one. Among about 2 million clones listed, less than 95% were seen once. Sample: naive CD8+ T cells sorted from blood. These receptors were collected from a man aged 18 to 29 in good health.

The genes are TRBV7-9 and TRBJ1-1; 7 nucleotides match TRBD1. The CDR3 totals 14 residues. The trim removed 5 bases at V and 5 bases at J, leaving 8 bases unmatched. Germline CDR1 reads SEHNR; CDR2 reads FQNEAQ (reference sequence). CDR3 DNA sequence: TGTGCCAGCAGCGGAGACAGGGAGGGGACTGAAGCTTTCTTT. This sequence encodes CASSGDREGTEAFF. Complete variable domain (other parts from reference TRBV7-9 and TRBJ1-1): DTGVSQNPRHKITKRGQNVTFRCDPISEHNRLYWYRQTLGQGPEFLTYFQNEAQLEKSRLLSDRFSAERPKGSFSTLEIQRTEQGDSAMYLCASSGDREGTEAFFGQGTRLTVV.

The chain uses TRBV13 and TRBJ1-4; D possibly corresponds to TRBD1 (5 bases). The CDR3 contains 16 residues. Germline CDR1 PRHDT, CDR2 FYEKMQ (reference sequence). The V end lost 4 bases, the J end lost 8 bases, and 20 bases lay between the germline ends. The CDR3, as DNA: TGTGCCAGCAGCTCGACCGGGGAGAACGGGGGGGAAAAACTGTTTTTT. Translating gives CASSSTGENGGEKLFF.

This sequence joins TRBV20-1 and TRBJ2-7; D ambiguous. In germline, CDR1 is DFQATT, CDR2 SNEGSKA (reference sequence). The CDR3 sequence is 11 residues long. CDR3 in amino acids: CSPRSSYEQYF. The CDR3 DNA is TGCAGCCCCCGGAGTTCCTACGAGCAGTACTTC.

The chain carries TRBV7-9 and TRBJ2-7; 7 bases line up with TRBD2. This CDR3 has 16 residues. With 6 bases clipped from V and 4 bases from J, the junction kept 15 bases outside the gene matches. Germline V gives CDR1 SEHNR, CDR2 FQNEAQ (reference sequence). For the CDR3, the DNA is TGTGCCAGCAGGACCGCCCTAGGCGGGAGTTCTTACGAGCAGTACTTC. Translated, it gives CASRTALGGSSYEQYF.

This chain connects TRBV13 to TRBJ2-2; 8 nucleotides match TRBD2. From germline, CDR1 is PRHDT and CDR2 FYEKMQ (reference sequence). J lost 6 bases, V lost 5 bases, and 8 bases had no gene match. The CDR3 contains 15 residues. CDR3 in DNA: TGTGCCAGCAGCCCGGGACTAGTAATGGCCGGGGAGCTGTTTTTT. Translated, it gives CASSPGLVMAGELFF.

The chain uses TRBV11-2 and TRBJ1-1; D is possibly TRBD1 (6 bases). V was clipped by 4 bases and J by 10 bases, with 13 bases between them. There are 12 residues in the CDR3. CDR1 and CDR2 (germline): SGHAT, FQNNGV. The CDR3 region has the DNA TGTGCCAGCAGCTACGAGGGGGAGGGAGCTTTCTTT. Encoded protein: CASSYEGEGAFF.

This clone was recorded only once. This rearrangement joins TRBV29-1 to TRBJ1-1; TRBD1 agrees at 8 bases. The CDR3 consists of 12 residues. The germline CDR1 and CDR2 sequences are SQVTM and ANQGSEA. V lost 4 bases, J lost 3 bases, and 1 base stayed unmatched. CDR3 nucleotide sequence: TGCAGCGTTGCGACAGGGGACACTGAAGCTTTCTTT. It specifies CSVATGDTEAFF.

V and J are TRBV4-1 and TRBJ2-3, with 8 bases identical to TRBD2. In germline, CDR1 is MGHRA, CDR2 YSYEKL. The trim removed 6 bases at V and 0 bases at J, leaving 8 bases unmatched. CDR3 size: 16 residues. CDR3 sequence (DNA): TGCGCCAGCAGTCTAGCGGGTGCCTCTAGCACAGATACGCAGTATTTT. Protein: CASSLAGASSTDTQYF.

This clone has just one count. This chain links TRBV19 with TRBJ2-7; D remains unclear. The CDR3 sequence is 14 residues long. The V and J ends lost 9 bases and 0 bases respectively, with 15 bases between them. Per the germline V gene, CDR1 is LNHDA and CDR2 is SQIVND (reference sequence). The CDR3: CASKLEALSYEQYF. The CDR3, as DNA: TGTGCCAGCAAATTAGAGGCCCTCTCCTACGAGCAGTACTTC.

V and J are TRBV30 and TRBJ2-5, with D possibly matching TRBD2 (5 bases). This CDR3 has 14 residues. Germline CDR1 and CDR2: GTSNPN and SVGIG (reference sequence). V gave up 2 bases and J gave up 4 bases, with 14 bases separating them. CDR3 sequence: CAWSQVDYGETQYF. The CDR3 bases are TGTGCCTGGAGTCAAGTCGACTATGGAGAGACCCAGTACTTC.

V gene TRBV11-2 combines with J gene TRBJ2-7; D tentatively reads TRBD1 or TRBD2 (5 bases each). Germline CDR1 SGHAT, CDR2 FQNNGV. Trimming shortened V by 3 bases and J by 3 bases, and 15 bases separated the two germline ends. This CDR3 spans 15 amino acids. This CDR3 is CASSLVGESHYEQYF. DNA of the CDR3: TGTGCCAGCAGCTTGGTGGGGGAATCCCACTACGAGCAGTACTTC.

The gene calls are TRBV6-5 and TRBJ1-6, with a tentative D call TRBD1 (5 bases). The CDR3 is 15 amino acids. Between the trimmed V and J ends, which lost 4 bases and 10 bases, there was a span of 17 bases. Germline lookup yields CDR1 MNHEY and CDR2 SVGAGI. In DNA form, the CDR3 reads TGTGCCAGCAGTTTGGGTATGGAGGGGAACTCACCCCTCCACTTT. Protein product: CASSLGMEGNSPLHF.

The chain couples TRBV5-1 to TRBJ2-7; 8 bases fit TRBD1. The germline V gene has CDR1 SGHRS and CDR2 YFSETQ. There are 15 residues in the CDR3. The ends lost 6 bases at V and 6 bases at J; junction bases unmatched: 14. The CDR3 reads CASTYRDRYQGEQYF. As DNA, the CDR3 is TGCGCCAGCACCTATAGGGACAGGTATCAGGGCGAGCAGTACTTC.

The V call is TRBV28, the J call TRBJ1-5; D gene ambiguous. Trimming took off 1 base at V and 0 bases at J, with 16 bases between the two ends. Germline loops: CDR1 MDHEN, CDR2 SYDVKM. The CDR3 runs to 18 residues. This chain's CDR3 is CASSLSVQLGTSNQPQHF. In nucleotides, the CDR3 is TGTGCCAGCAGTTTATCGGTACAGTTAGGAACTAGCAATCAGCCCCAGCATTTT.